This passage covers 15 T cell receptor beta chains from one sample sequenced in a study of regulatory and conventional T cells in breast cancer. A single record per CDR3 protein comes from TCRdb applying MiXCR to the PCR reads. The table includes roughly 10,000 distinct CDR3 sequences, about 35% detected once. The sample was conventional T cells from blood. Receptors originate from a male donor in good health.

V and J are TRBV6-6 and TRBJ2-1; D is unclear. Germline V gene data show CDR1 as MNHNY and CDR2 as SVGAGI (reference sequence). CDR3 length: 16 residues. V shed 2 bases and J shed 1 base, with 12 bases lying between them. CDR3: CASSYAASDSYNEQFF. DNA for the CDR3: TGTGCCAGCAGTTACGCGGCCTCTGATTCCTACAATGAGCAGTTCTTC.

This clonotype was counted once. The conserved phenylalanine or tryptophan is not found at the CDR3 terminus, so this likely reflects a read error. CDR3 sequence (DNA): TGTGCCAGCACAGGAAACATCAACTATGGCTACACCATC. It yields the protein CASTGNINYGYTI. The chain carries TRBV12-3 or TRBV12-4 and TRBJ1-2; D gene ambiguous. The CDR3 runs 13 residues. With 7 bases removed from V and 2 bases from J, the gap between germline ends came to 11 bases.

As for this clonotype: A much larger clonotype is one base distant, so this may be a read error. The J gene is TRBJ2-2, the V gene TRBV6-2 or TRBV6-3; D is unresolved. V lost 6 bases, J lost 5 bases, and 19 bases lay in between. The CDR3 spans 16 residues. CDR1 and CDR2 from the germline V gene are MNHEY and SVGEGT. CDR3 DNA: TGTGCCAGCAGCAGGCTAGACGGCCTGGGGACCGGGGAGCTGTTTTTT. It yields the protein CASSRLDGLGTGELFF.

By frequency in the sample, this clonotype is medium-sized. This chain links TRBV5-6 with TRBJ2-5, with a possible D match to TRBD2 (6 bases). With 7 bases removed from V and 4 bases from J, the gap between germline ends came to 14 bases. This CDR3 has 13 amino acids. In germline, CDR1 is SGHDT, CDR2 YYEEEE. CDR3 DNA sequence: TGTGCCAGCCACCGGAGGGAAGGAGAGACCCAGTACTTC. Amino acids: CASHRREGETQYF.

This clonotype was detected a few times. This chain connects TRBV7-9 to TRBJ1-1, with 8 bases aligning to TRBD1. From germline, CDR1 is SEHNR and CDR2 FQNEAQ (reference sequence). The V segment lost 5 bases and the J segment 1 base; nucleotides outside the gene matches: 6. The CDR3 contains 15 residues. The CDR3 loop reads CASSPRTGRNTEAFF. The CDR3, as DNA: TGTGCCAGCAGCCCAAGGACAGGGAGGAACACTGAAGCTTTCTTT.

This clonotype has just a few counts. The rearrangement links TRBV2 to TRBJ2-5; D may be TRBD2 (5 bases). Between the trimmed V and J ends, which lost 6 bases and 5 bases, there was a span of 16 bases. The CDR3 is 14 amino acids. Germline-derived CDR1 and CDR2 are SNHLY and FYNNEI. The CDR3 region is CASRELVRVETQYF. CDR3 nucleotides: TGTGCCAGCAGGGAACTAGTAAGAGTGGAGACCCAGTACTTC.

This chain uses TRBV30 with TRBJ1-2; D is perhaps TRBD1 (5 bases). V was shortened by 2 bases and J by 12 bases, with 13 bases between the two germline ends. The CDR3 runs to 11 residues. Per germline, CDR1 GTSNPN and CDR2 SVGIG (reference sequence). The CDR3 loop reads CAWSQGEGDTF. CDR3 bases: TGTGCCTGGAGTCAGGGAGAGGGCGACACCTTC.

A word on this clonotype: A read error may explain this, as a much larger clone is one base away. The chain employs TRBV2 and TRBJ2-6; 7 nucleotides line up with TRBD1. This CDR3 is built from 16 residues. In germline, CDR1 is SNHLY, CDR2 FYNNEI. As DNA, the CDR3 is TGTGCCAGCATACGGGACAGCTACTCTGGGGCCAACGCCCTGACTTTC. This translates into CASIRDSYSGANALTF.

The gene calls are TRBV7-9 and TRBJ1-2; the D is unclear. This CDR3 has 15 amino acids. Germline V gene sequence: CDR1 SEHNR, CDR2 FQNEAQ (reference sequence). Trimming removed 3 bases at V and 7 bases at J, with 18 bases between. CDR3 residues: CASSFDDPRVGGYTF. DNA for the CDR3: TGTGCCAGCAGCTTTGATGATCCGAGGGTGGGTGGCTACACCTTC.

The chain combines TRBV7-9 with TRBJ2-1; D is perhaps TRBD1 (6 bases). The CDR3 loop spans 14 amino acids. V was cut by 0 bases and J by 3 bases, with 6 bases left in between. Germline V CDR1 and CDR2: SEHNR, FQNEAQ (reference sequence). The CDR3 sequence is CASSLAGGYNEQFF. In DNA form, the CDR3 reads TGTGCCAGCAGCTTAGCAGGGGGCTACAATGAGCAGTTCTTC.

The table lists this clonotype with a few counts. A clone one base away is much larger, so this may be a read error. No conserved phenylalanine or tryptophan ends this CDR3, so it is likely a read error. The rearrangement uses TRBV12-3 or TRBV12-4 and TRBJ1-1; TRBD1 is a possible D gene (6 bases). This CDR3 is 13 amino acids long. Trimming removed 6 bases at V and 4 bases at J, with 12 bases between. In DNA form, the CDR3 reads TGTGCCAGCAGGTCAACAGGGAGCACTGAAGCTTTCCTT. It specifies CASRSTGSTEAFL.

This clonotype was seen only a few times. J is TRBJ2-1 and V is TRBV20-1; D is possibly TRBD2 (6 bases). The CDR3 has 13 residues. The germline V gene has CDR1 DFQATT and CDR2 SNEGSKA (reference sequence). Trimming left V 2 bases short and J 8 bases short, with 13 bases between. The CDR3 loop is CSARWGTLYEQFF. DNA of the CDR3: TGCAGTGCTAGATGGGGGACTCTCTATGAGCAGTTCTTC.

This clonotype is deemed large (0.1 to 1%). This chain uses TRBV10-1 with TRBJ2-1; 12 nucleotides align to TRBD2. Germline CDR1 reads WNHNN; CDR2 reads SYGVQD (reference sequence). V lost 6 bases, J lost 6 bases, and 6 bases stayed unmatched. The CDR3 totals 15 residues. CDR3 protein: CASSATSGGINEQFF. The CDR3 DNA reads TGCGCCAGCAGCGCGACTAGCGGGGGTATCAATGAGCAGTTCTTC.

V is TRBV18 and J is TRBJ2-4; D is possibly TRBD1 (6 bases). The germline V and J ends were trimmed by 9 bases and 6 bases, with 15 bases remaining between them. Germline CDR1 and CDR2: KGHSH and LQKENI. The CDR3 length is 13 residues. The CDR3 is CASGQKGGNIQYF. In nucleotides, the CDR3 is TGTGCCAGTGGACAGAAAGGGGGAAACATTCAGTACTTC.

This clonotype appeared a few times. The rearrangement links TRBV9 to TRBJ2-7; no definite D call. In germline, CDR1 is SGDLS, CDR2 YYNGEE. The ends were cut back, 4 bases at V and 2 bases at J, with 10 bases in the middle. CDR3 length: 13 amino acids. CDR3 nucleotide sequence: TGTGCCAGCAGCACTTCGAGAACCTACGAGCAGTACTTC. This translates into CASSTSRTYEQYF.